Listed below are T cell receptor beta chains from one sample, sequenced in a study of CD8 T cells in Susac syndrome. MiXCR, applied by TCRdb to the immunoSEQ multiplex PCR reads, yields one record per CDR3 protein. The repertoire holds about 240,000 distinct CDR3 sequences, with 90% to 97% as singletons. Input material: CD4+ T cells from PBMCs. These receptors were obtained from a human donor with Susac syndrome. Both conserved end residues are part of each CDR3. D genes are given only for firm matches. Clone size is not always given. Where it is, it says once, few, many or a class for expanded clones.

clone_size cdr3_length j_call v_call d_call cdr3_nt cdr3_aa
- 16 TRBJ2-3 TRBV20-1 TRBD2 TGCAGTGCTGGCTTAAATAGCGGGAACCCCACTAATACGCAGTATTTT CSAGLNSGNPTNTQYF
- 11 TRBJ2-7 TRBV20-1 TRBD1 TGCAGTGCTGAGACAGGGTTCGAGCAGTACTTC CSAETGFEQYF
once 14 TRBJ2-7 TRBV28 - TGTGCCAGCAGTTTATTCGCGGACACCTACGAGCAGTACTTC CASSLFADTYEQYF
- 13 TRBJ2-5 TRBV5-1 - TGCGCCAGCAGCTTGGCTAGCGAAGAGACCCAGTACTTC CASSLASEETQYF
once 15 TRBJ1-2 TRBV4-1 - TGCGCCAGCAGCCCGTCCCACAGGGTGTCCTATGGCTACACCTTC CASSPSHRVSYGYTF
- 15 TRBJ2-5 TRBV3-1 - TGTGCCAGCAGCCAATGGTCGGGCGGACGGGAGACCCAGTACTTC CASSQWSGGRETQYF
once 12 TRBJ1-2 TRBV7-9 - TGTGCCAGCAGCTTGCCGTCTGTTGGCTACACCTTC CASSLPSVGYTF
- 14 TRBJ2-7 TRBV9 - TGTGCCAGCAGCGTAGTTTCAGGGCTCCGCGAGCAGTACTTC CASSVVSGLREQYF
- 11 TRBJ2-6 TRBV12-3/TRBV12-4 - TGTGCCAGCAGTTTGGCCAACGTCCTGACTTTC CASSLANVLTF
- 13 TRBJ2-1 TRBV10-3 TRBD2 TGTGCCATGGGGGGGATGGCGGCCAATGAGCAGTTCTTC CAMGGMAANEQFF
- 13 TRBJ2-1 TRBV18 TRBD2 TGTGCCAGCTCACGGCGGGAGCGGGATGAGCAGTTCTTC CASSRRERDEQFF
- 15 TRBJ2-7 TRBV9 TRBD1 TGTGCCAGCAGCGTAGCTGGACAGGGTCCCTACGAGCAGTACTTC CASSVAGQGPYEQYF
- 15 TRBJ2-5 TRBV24-1 - TGTGCCACTCAACCTACAGGGAGAAGGGAAGAGACCCAGCACTTC CATQPTGRREETQHF
- 14 TRBJ1-1 TRBV30 - TGTGCCTGGAGCTTAGACTCCCTCAACACTGAAGCTTTCTTT CAWSLDSLNTEAFF
- 17 TRBJ2-7 TRBV6-2/TRBV6-3 TRBD2 TGTGCCAGCAGAACCGACCCCGGGACTATCAGCTCCTACGAGCAGTACTTC CASRTDPGTISSYEQYF
- 16 TRBJ2-1 TRBV20-1 - TGCAGTGCTCCAAGAGTAGGGGCCTACTCCTACAATGAGCAGTTCTTC CSAPRVGAYSYNEQFF
- 15 TRBJ2-5 TRBV28 TRBD2 TGTGCCAGCGGGGTGTCGGGAGGGTTCCAAGAGACCCAGTACTTC CASGVSGGFQETQYF
once 13 TRBJ2-7 TRBV7-6 - TGTGCCAGCAGCTGGGGGATGGGTCTCGAGCAGTACTTC CASSWGMGLEQYF
- 16 TRBJ2-1 TRBV19 TRBD1 TGTGCCAGTAGTGTCGACAGGGGAAGTAGGGACAATGAGCAGTTCTTC CASSVDRGSRDNEQFF
once 15 TRBJ2-1 TRBV4-2 TRBD1 TGTGCCAGCAGCGCTCGGGACAGCTACCGCAATGAGCAGTTCTTC CASSARDSYRNEQFF
once 13 TRBJ1-2 TRBV30 - TGTGCCTGGAGTGAGGGCAGAAGTTATGGCTACACCTTC CAWSEGRSYGYTF
- 13 TRBJ2-5 TRBV15 - TGTGCCACCAGCACCGGGGTGGCAGAGACCCAGTACTTC CATSTGVAETQYF
few 8 TRBJ2-1 TRBV29-1 - TGCAGCGTTGAAGGGCAGTTCTTC CSVEGQFF
- 16 TRBJ2-2 TRBV9 TRBD2 TGTGCCAGCAGCGTAAGCGAGCGGGAGTATACCGGGGAGCTGTTTTTT CASSVSEREYTGELFF
- 17 TRBJ2-7 TRBV9 - TGTGCCAGCAGCGTAGCCCCGGGGCGAAGCCCAAAGAGTGAGCAGTACTTC CASSVAPGRSPKSEQYF
- 13 TRBJ2-7 TRBV27 TRBD2 TGTGCCAGCAGAACTAGCGGGGGCGTCAAGCAGTACTTC CASRTSGGVKQYF
- 15 TRBJ1-2 TRBV29-1 TRBD1 TGCAGCGTTGAAGACCGGGACAGGGGGGCCTATGGCTACACCTTC CSVEDRDRGAYGYTF
- 12 TRBJ2-7 TRBV27 - TGTGCCAGCAGTCGGACACCCTACGAGCAGTACTTC CASSRTPYEQYF
- 12 TRBJ1-2 TRBV24-1 - TGTGCCACCGGCGATCGGGACTATGGCTACACCTTC CATGDRDYGYTF
once 14 TRBJ2-7 TRBV9 - TGTGCCAGCAGCCCCAGACAGGCCCCCTACGAACAGTACTTC CASSPRQAPYEQYF
- 16 TRBJ1-5 TRBV7-9 TRBD1 TGTGCCAGCAGCTCCGGTCTAGGGGGCCAGAATCAGCCCCAGCATTTT CASSSGLGGQNQPQHF
- 14 TRBJ2-3 TRBV5-4 - TGTGCCAGCAGCTCCGGGGCCGCGCCAGATACGCAGTATTTT CASSSGAAPDTQYF
- 15 TRBJ2-1 TRBV25-1 - TGTGCCAGCAGTGAATTCGGCGGGTATCTGAATGAGCAGTTCTTC CASSEFGGYLNEQFF
- 14 TRBJ2-1 TRBV7-3 - TGTGCCAGCAGCCTGCATAGTCTGGCCGCTGAGCAGTTCTTC CASSLHSLAAEQFF
- 14 TRBJ1-5 TRBV20-1 - TGCAGTGCTAGAGATCTTGCAGGCAATCAGCCCCAGCATTTT CSARDLAGNQPQHF
- 15 TRBJ1-2 TRBV3-1 - TGTGCCAGCAGCCAAGGCCCCGGACAGCAGTATGGCTACACCTTC CASSQGPGQQYGYTF
- 13 TRBJ1-2 TRBV14 - TGTGCCAGCAGCCCCACTATTCAGGGGGGCTACACCTTC CASSPTIQGGYTF
- 17 TRBJ2-3 TRBV14 TRBD2 TGTGCCAGCAGCCAAATGTTAGCGGGAGCTAGCACAGATACGCAGTATTTT CASSQMLAGASTDTQYF
- 16 TRBJ2-1 TRBV7-9 TRBD1 TGTGCCAGCAGCCCCCCCGGGACAGGGGCCTACAATGAGCAGTTCTTC CASSPPGTGAYNEQFF
- 13 TRBJ1-2 TRBV23-1 - TGCGCCAGCAGACTGGACAGCCCCTATGGCTACACCTTC CASRLDSPYGYTF
- 14 TRBJ1-2 TRBV4-1 - TGCGCCAGCAGCCAAGGAGAGGGGCCCTATGGCTACACCTTC CASSQGEGPYGYTF
- 14 TRBJ1-5 TRBV20-1 - TGCAGTGCTAACACAGGGCCCCGCAATCAGCCCCAGCATTTT CSANTGPRNQPQHF
- 16 TRBJ2-1 TRBV6-1 TRBD2 TGTGCCAGCAGTGAAGGGGAGCAGCGGGGCTACAATGAGCAGTTCTTC CASSEGEQRGYNEQFF
- 15 TRBJ2-2 TRBV4-1 TRBD2 TGCGCCAGCAGCTCTAGCGGGAGGGGCACCGGGGAGCTGTTTTTT CASSSSGRGTGELFF
- 15 TRBJ2-4 TRBV9 - TGTGCCAGCAGCGTCGGCACCCTAGCCAAAAACATTCAGTACTTC CASSVGTLAKNIQYF
- 14 TRBJ2-5 TRBV28 - TGTGCCAGCAGTGGGCGAGAGAAGGTGGAGACCCAGTACTTC CASSGREKVETQYF
- 13 TRBJ1-2 TRBV30 - TGTGCCTGGAGTAGGGATGTGAACTATGGCTACACCTTC CAWSRDVNYGYTF